The 27 T cell receptor beta chains listed next were all sequenced from one sample in a study of blood T cell repertoires in COVID-19. Clones were sequenced by immunoSEQ multiplex PCR, and TCRdb holds only the in-frame ones, with some missing. The sample lists around 42,000 clones; roughly 79% were seen once. Sequencing was carried out using peripheral blood. These receptors were taken from a woman over 75 with acute or convalescent COVID-19.

This clone has a handful of counts. The J gene is TRBJ2-5, the V gene TRBV3-1 (or the pseudogene TRBV3-2); weak D call: TRBD1 (6 bases). The CDR3 length is 16 residues. The V end was cut by 2 bases, the J end by 6 bases, with 19 bases between. The germline V gene encodes CDR1 LGHDT and CDR2 YNNKEL (reference sequence). This chain's CDR3 is CASSQLQGSGGKTQYF. DNA of the CDR3: TGTGCCAGCAGCCAACTTCAGGGGAGCGGTGGAAAGACCCAGTACTTC.

This clone has only one observation. This chain connects TRBV9 to TRBJ2-2; the D gene is possibly TRBD2 (5 bases). Germline V gene lookup returns CDR1 SGDLS and CDR2 YYNGEE. With 4 bases removed from V and 2 bases from J, the gap between germline ends came to 12 bases. This CDR3 spans 15 amino acids. The CDR3 DNA sequence: TGTGCCAGCAGCCTCCGGGAAACCAACACCGGGGAGCTGTTTTTT. Its translation is CASSLRETNTGELFF.

V usage is TRBV7-9 and J usage is TRBJ2-3; 7 bases fit TRBD2. This CDR3 has 14 amino acids. Germline assignment: CDR1 SEHNR and CDR2 FQNEAQ (reference sequence). Trimming took 2 bases from V and 7 from J; bases not matched to a gene: 6. The CDR3 loop reads CASSLMAGANTQYF. CDR3 bases: TGTGCCAGCAGCTTAATGGCGGGAGCAAATACGCAGTATTTT. The full variable domain, completed using reference TRBV7-9 and TRBJ2-3, is DTGVSQNPRHKITKRGQNVTFRCDPISEHNRLYWYRQTLGQGPEFLTYFQNEAQLEKSRLLSDRFSAERPKGSFSTLEIQRTEQGDSAMYLCASSLMAGANTQYFGPGTRLTVL.

This chain connects TRBV2 to TRBJ2-3, with D perhaps matching TRBD2 (6 bases). Per the germline V gene, CDR1 is SNHLY and CDR2 is FYNNEI. V was trimmed by 6 bases and J by 2 bases, leaving 9 bases between them. The CDR3 sequence is 13 residues long. The DNA of the CDR3 is TGTGCCAGCAGGGGGACTGTCACAGATACGCAGTATTTT. Amino acid sequence: CASRGTVTDTQYF.

This clone turned up a few times. V is TRBV19 and J is TRBJ2-3, with TRBD2 matching 8 bases. The ends lost 5 bases at V and 13 bases at J; junction bases unmatched: 14. The CDR3 spans 14 residues. Looked up from germline, CDR1 is LNHDA and CDR2 is SQIVND (reference sequence). In DNA, the CDR3 is TGTGCCAGTAGTGTACGACTCCTAGCGGGTGGGGAGTATTTT. Its translation is CASSVRLLAGGEYF.

The rearrangement joins TRBV6-5 to TRBJ2-2; tentatively, D is TRBD1 (6 bases). V shed 10 bases and J shed 6 bases, with 9 bases lying between them. Looked up from germline, CDR1 is MNHEY and CDR2 is SVGAGI. This CDR3 is 11 amino acids long. CDR3 coding DNA: TGTGCCAACAGGGCGGCCGGGGAGCTGTTTTTT. This sequence encodes CANRAAGELFF.

The rearrangement links TRBV9 to TRBJ2-3; D perhaps matches TRBD1 (6 bases). Germline CDR1 is SGDLS and CDR2 is YYNGEE. The CDR3 sequence is 15 residues long. Trimming removed 1 base at V and 2 bases at J, with 11 bases between. CDR3 residues: CASSVTDRPTDTQYF. CDR3 nucleotide sequence: TGTGCCAGCAGCGTAACTGACAGGCCCACAGATACGCAGTATTTT.

By share, this clone counts as medium-sized. The rearrangement links TRBV11-2 to TRBJ2-3; D perhaps matches TRBD2 (6 bases). Germline V gene sequence: CDR1 SGHAT, CDR2 FQNNGV. CDR3 length equals 16 residues. V lost 5 bases and J lost 0, with 15 bases in between. The DNA for the CDR3 is TGTGCCAGCAGCCTCGGGGCTAGCGCAAGCACAGATACGCAGTATTTT. Translating it yields CASSLGASASTDTQYF.

The chain joins TRBV7-6 to TRBJ2-7; a possible D gene is TRBD2 (6 bases). CDR1 is SGHVS, CDR2 FNYEAQ, per germline. V was pared by 3 bases and J by 3 bases, with 12 bases between. The CDR3 consists of 14 residues. This CDR3 is CASSLGGTVYEQYF. The CDR3 DNA sequence: TGTGCCAGCAGCTTGGGGGGTACCGTCTACGAGCAGTACTTC.

This chain uses TRBV24-1 with TRBJ1-4; a possible D gene is TRBD1 (5 bases). The V and J ends lost 3 bases and 8 bases respectively, with 12 bases between them. In germline, CDR1 is KGHDR, CDR2 SFDVKD. CDR3 length equals 14 residues. CDR3 residues: CATSDGQGSEKLFF. CDR3 DNA sequence: TGTGCCACCAGTGATGGGCAGGGAAGCGAAAAACTGTTTTTT.

This clone was observed a few times. The genes are TRBV19 and TRBJ1-5, with a tentative D call TRBD1 (6 bases). The V gene lost 5 bases and the J gene lost 2 bases, with 13 bases spanning the gap. The germline V gene has CDR1 LNHDA and CDR2 SQIVND (reference sequence). This CDR3 has 15 residues. The CDR3 region has the DNA TGTGCCAGTAGTCGACAGGTTGGGGGCAATCAGCCCCAGCATTTT. It yields the protein CASSRQVGGNQPQHF.

The chain has TRBV5-5 and TRBJ1-1, with TRBD1 identical over 9 bases. The junction had 8 bases not matched to a gene; V was cut back by 0 bases and J by 5 bases. In germline, CDR1 is SGHKS, CDR2 YYEKEE (reference sequence). This CDR3 spans 16 amino acids. Written as DNA, the CDR3 is TGTGCCAGCAGCTTGGATCCAGGGACAGGGAGGACTGAAGCTTTCTTT. This translates into CASSLDPGTGRTEAFF. Supplemented by reference TRBV5-5 and TRBJ1-1, the full variable domain reads DAGVTQSPTHLIKTRGQQVTLRCSPISGHKSVSWYQQVLGQGPQFIFQYYEKEERGRGNFPDRFSARQFPNYSSELNVNALLLGDSALYLCASSLDPGTGRTEAFFGQGTRLTVV.

The chain is built from TRBV3-1 (or the pseudogene TRBV3-2) and TRBJ1-2; unclear D gene. The length of the CDR3 is 15 residues. Per germline, CDR1 LGHDT and CDR2 YNNKEL (reference sequence). V lost 0 bases and J lost 8, with 16 bases in between. The CDR3 nucleotides read TGTGCCAGCAGCCAAGATAACAACCCAAGGAGCGGCTACACCTTC. This gives the protein CASSQDNNPRSGYTF.

The chain employs TRBV18 and TRBJ2-7, with D possibly TRBD2 on 6 matching bases. CDR1 and CDR2 (germline): KGHSH, LQKENI. This CDR3 contains 15 residues. The V end lost 1 base, the J end lost 9 bases, and 19 bases lay between the germline ends. This CDR3 reads CASSPHRETSRGQYF. The CDR3 DNA sequence: TGTGCCAGCTCACCACACCGGGAGACAAGCCGGGGGCAGTACTTC.

The chain combines TRBV19 with TRBJ2-1; 10 nucleotides line up with TRBD2. CDR1 and CDR2 from the germline V gene are LNHDA and SQIVND (reference sequence). V shed 5 bases and J 7 bases; nucleotides not matched to a gene: 8. The CDR3 covers 15 residues. CDR3 sequence reads: CASSQPRTSGNEQFF. For the CDR3, the DNA is TGTGCCAGTAGTCAACCCCGGACTAGCGGAAATGAGCAGTTCTTC.

This chain links TRBV14 with TRBJ2-1, with D perhaps TRBD2 (5 bases). The CDR3 has 16 amino acids. V was clipped by 1 base and J by 2 bases, with 12 bases between them. Germline values: CDR1 SGHDN, CDR2 FVKESK. CDR3 region: CASSQVGSGAYNEQFF. The CDR3 bases are TGTGCCAGCAGCCAAGTGGGGAGTGGTGCCTACAATGAGCAGTTCTTC.

This sequence joins TRBV29-1 and TRBJ1-1, with 8 bases lining up with TRBD1. The CDR3 runs to 13 residues. The germline V gene encodes CDR1 SQVTM and CDR2 ANQGSEA. J was trimmed by 3 bases and V by 6 bases; bases with no gene match: 6. In nucleotides, the CDR3 is TGCAGCGTCTCCCCACAGGGGGACACTGAAGCTTTCTTT. Its protein product is CSVSPQGDTEAFF.

The chain employs TRBV12-3 or TRBV12-4 and TRBJ1-1, with D uncertain. V was shortened by 4 bases and J by 0 bases, with 6 bases between the two germline ends. The CDR3 runs to 13 residues. The CDR3 coding sequence is TGTGCCAGCAGTTCGCAGGTGAACACTGAAGCTTTCTTT. Its translation is CASSSQVNTEAFF.

V gene TRBV18 combines with J gene TRBJ1-6; perhaps TRBD1 as D (6 bases). This CDR3 has 13 amino acids. Between the trimmed V and J ends, which lost 3 bases and 14 bases, there was a span of 14 bases. Germline lookup yields CDR1 KGHSH and CDR2 LQKENI. The CDR3 is CASSPGQEDSLHF. CDR3 DNA sequence: TGTGCCAGCTCACCGGGACAAGAGGACTCCCTCCACTTT.

The rearrangement joins TRBV7-2 to TRBJ2-1; 12 nucleotides match TRBD2. Germline-derived CDR1 and CDR2 are SGHTA and FQGNSA. The V gene end was trimmed by 2 bases and the J gene end by 5 bases; junction bases not matched to a gene: 7. This CDR3 comprises 17 residues. The CDR3 sequence is CASSLRLAGAWDNEQFF. CDR3 sequence (DNA): TGTGCCAGCAGCTTAAGACTAGCGGGAGCCTGGGACAATGAGCAGTTCTTC.

Here the CDR3 DNA reads TGCGCCAGCAGCTTGGTGGGAATAGCGGGAGGGCCTAGCGATGAGCAGTTCTTC. Residues: CASSLVGIAGGPSDEQFF. The rearrangement uses TRBV5-1 and TRBJ2-1; TRBD2 matches 11 bases. CDR3 length: 18 residues. CDR1 is SGHRS and CDR2 is YFSETQ in the germline V gene. V lost 0 bases to trimming and J lost 8 bases; unmatched junction nucleotides: 13.

V is TRBV19 and J is TRBJ2-1, with D possibly being TRBD2 (6 bases). V was clipped by 6 bases and J by 1 base, with 7 bases between them. Germline lookup yields CDR1 LNHDA and CDR2 SQIVND (reference sequence). The CDR3 sequence is 13 residues long. CDR3 DNA sequence: TGTGCCAGTAGGCGGGGTTCCTACAATGAGCAGTTCTTC. It specifies CASRRGSYNEQFF. Looking up the rest from reference TRBV19 and TRBJ2-1 gives the full variable domain: DGGITQSPKYLFRKEGQNVTLSCEQNLNHDAMYWYRQDPGQGLRLIYYSQIVNDFQKGDIAEGYSVSREKKESFPLTVTSAQKNPTAFYLCASRRGSYNEQFFGPGTRLTVL.

V is TRBV29-1 and J is TRBJ2-5; D perhaps matches TRBD2 (5 bases). This CDR3 is built from 12 residues. Trimming cost V 4 bases and J 2 bases, with 8 bases left between them. In germline, CDR1 is SQVTM, CDR2 ANQGSEA. This CDR3 is CSVGSGQETQYF. Here the CDR3 DNA reads TGCAGCGTTGGGTCGGGACAAGAGACCCAGTACTTC.

The chain employs TRBV9 and TRBJ2-7, with D perhaps matching TRBD1 (5 bases). Trimming took off 4 bases at V and 6 bases at J, with 17 bases between the two ends. This CDR3 has 14 residues. Germline values: CDR1 SGDLS, CDR2 YYNGEE. DNA of the CDR3: TGTGCCAGCAGCCCGACAGTCTCCTCGCGCGAGCAGTACTTC. It yields the protein CASSPTVSSREQYF.

This clone was observed a handful of times. The CDR3 DNA is TGTGCCAGCAGGATGGTTGGCGGGGGGAATGAGCAGTTCTTC. This translates into CASRMVGGGNEQFF. The chain recombines TRBV3-1 (or the pseudogene TRBV3-2) with TRBJ2-1, with TRBD2 matching 8 bases. Looked up from germline, CDR1 is LGHDT and CDR2 is YNNKEL (reference sequence). V trimming: 6 bases; J trimming: 7 bases; junction bases outside the gene matches: 8. The CDR3 is made up of 14 amino acids.

V usage is TRBV29-1 and J usage is TRBJ2-3, with D unclear. This CDR3 region has 13 residues. Germline CDR1 reads SQVTM; CDR2 reads ANQGSEA. V was trimmed by 1 base and J by 13 bases, leaving 18 bases between them. The CDR3 DNA is TGCAGCGTTGAAGCCCCGCAGACATGGTTCGAGTATTTT. Protein sequence: CSVEAPQTWFEYF.

This chain links TRBV13 with TRBJ2-5; 12 nucleotides align to TRBD2. V was clipped by 5 bases and J by 4 bases; unmatched bases: 8. Germline loops: CDR1 PRHDT, CDR2 FYEKMQ (reference sequence). This CDR3 spans 16 amino acids. The CDR3 sequence is CASSPLTSGRGETQYF. For the CDR3, the DNA is TGTGCCAGCAGCCCCCTGACTAGCGGGAGAGGAGAGACCCAGTACTTC.